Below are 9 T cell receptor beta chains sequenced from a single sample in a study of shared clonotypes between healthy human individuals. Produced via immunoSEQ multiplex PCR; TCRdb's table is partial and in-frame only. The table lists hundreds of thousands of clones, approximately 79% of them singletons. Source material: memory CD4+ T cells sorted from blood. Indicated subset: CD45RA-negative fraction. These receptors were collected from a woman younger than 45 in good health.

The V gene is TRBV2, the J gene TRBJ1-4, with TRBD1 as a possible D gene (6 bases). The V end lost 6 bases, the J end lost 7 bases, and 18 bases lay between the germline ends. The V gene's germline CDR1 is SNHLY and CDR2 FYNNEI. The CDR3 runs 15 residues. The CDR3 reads CASREQGIGTEKLFF. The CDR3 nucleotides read TGTGCCAGCAGGGAGCAGGGGATTGGTACTGAAAAACTGTTTTTT.

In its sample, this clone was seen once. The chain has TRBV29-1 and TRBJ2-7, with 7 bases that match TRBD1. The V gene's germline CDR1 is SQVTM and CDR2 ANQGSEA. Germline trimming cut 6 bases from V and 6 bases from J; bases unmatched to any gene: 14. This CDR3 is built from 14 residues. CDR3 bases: TGCAGCGTCAGCAGACAGGGAGATCCGCCCGAGCAGTACTTC. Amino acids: CSVSRQGDPPEQYF.

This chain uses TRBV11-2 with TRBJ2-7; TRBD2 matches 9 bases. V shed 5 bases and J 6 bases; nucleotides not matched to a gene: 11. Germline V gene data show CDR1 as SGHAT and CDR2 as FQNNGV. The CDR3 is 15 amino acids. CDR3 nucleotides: TGTGCCAGCAGCCCGTCCCGGGCGCGGGAGGGCGAGCAGTACTTC. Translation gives CASSPSRAREGEQYF.

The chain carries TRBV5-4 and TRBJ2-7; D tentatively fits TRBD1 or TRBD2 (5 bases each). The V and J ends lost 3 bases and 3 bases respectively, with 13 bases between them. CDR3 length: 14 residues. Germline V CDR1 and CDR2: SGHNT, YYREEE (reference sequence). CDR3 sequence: CASSSPGPDYEQYF. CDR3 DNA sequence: TGTGCCAGCAGCTCCCCGGGACCTGACTACGAGCAGTACTTC.

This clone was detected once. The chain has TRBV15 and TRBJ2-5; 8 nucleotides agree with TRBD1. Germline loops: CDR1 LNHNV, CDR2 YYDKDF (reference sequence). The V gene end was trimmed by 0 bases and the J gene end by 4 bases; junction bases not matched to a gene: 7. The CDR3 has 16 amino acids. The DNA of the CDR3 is TGTGCCACCAGCAGAGATCAGTGGGACAGGTCAGAGACCCAGTACTTC. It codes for CATSRDQWDRSETQYF.

CDR3 protein: CASSQVSTRVFKPEQYF. CDR3 sequence (DNA): TGCGCCAGCAGCCAGGTCAGCACTAGAGTCTTCAAACCCGAGCAGTACTTC. The chain carries TRBV4-1 and TRBJ2-7, with TRBD2 as a possible D gene (5 bases). This CDR3 is 17 amino acids long. Germline V lookup: CDR1 MGHRA, CDR2 YSYEKL. Deletions cut 3 bases from V and 6 bases from J, with 24 bases between.

The CDR3 reads CASSDGSRSSGNTIYF. CDR3 nucleotide sequence: TGTGCCAGCAGTGACGGGAGCAGAAGCTCTGGAAACACCATATATTTT. This chain uses TRBV6-4 with TRBJ1-3, with no clear D. Germline values: CDR1 MRHNA, CDR2 SNTAGT. The CDR3 is made up of 16 amino acids. V lost 2 bases to trimming and J lost 0 bases, with 11 bases between them.

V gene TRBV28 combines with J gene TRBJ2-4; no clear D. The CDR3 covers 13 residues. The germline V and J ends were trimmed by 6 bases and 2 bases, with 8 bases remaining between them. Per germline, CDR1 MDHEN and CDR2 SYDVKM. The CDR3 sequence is CASRGVSKNIQYF. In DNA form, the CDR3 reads TGTGCCAGCAGGGGCGTGTCCAAAAACATTCAGTACTTC.

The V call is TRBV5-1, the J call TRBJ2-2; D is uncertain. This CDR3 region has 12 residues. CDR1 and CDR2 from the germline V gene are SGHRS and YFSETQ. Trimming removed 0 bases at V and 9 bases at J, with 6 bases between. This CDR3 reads CASSLVFRELFF. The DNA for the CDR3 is TGCGCCAGCAGCTTGGTATTCCGGGAGCTGTTTTTT.